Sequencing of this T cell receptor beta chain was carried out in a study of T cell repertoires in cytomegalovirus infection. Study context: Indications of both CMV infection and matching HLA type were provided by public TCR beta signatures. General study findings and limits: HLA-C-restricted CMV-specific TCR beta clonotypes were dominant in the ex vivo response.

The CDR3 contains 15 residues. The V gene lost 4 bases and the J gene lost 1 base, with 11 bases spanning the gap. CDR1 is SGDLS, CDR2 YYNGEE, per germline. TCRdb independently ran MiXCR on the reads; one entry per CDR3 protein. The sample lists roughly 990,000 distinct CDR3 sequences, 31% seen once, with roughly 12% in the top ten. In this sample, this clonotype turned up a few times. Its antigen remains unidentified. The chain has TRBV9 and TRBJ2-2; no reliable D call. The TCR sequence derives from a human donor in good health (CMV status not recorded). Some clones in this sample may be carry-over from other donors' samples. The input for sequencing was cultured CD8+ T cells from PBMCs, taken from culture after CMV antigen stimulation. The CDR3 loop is CASSFPLGNTGELFF. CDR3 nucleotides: TGTGCCAGCAGCTTCCCTCTGGGGAACACCGGGGAGCTGTTTTTT. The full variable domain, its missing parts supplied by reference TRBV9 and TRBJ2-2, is DSGVTQTPKHLITATGQRVTLRCSPRSGDLSVYWYQQSLDQGLQFLIQYYNGEERAKGNILERFSAQQFPDLHSELNLSSLELGDSALYFCASSFPLGNTGELFFGEGSRLTVL.